A single sample is the source of the 17 T cell receptor beta chains below, sequenced in a study of shared clonotypes between healthy human individuals. Clones were read by immunoSEQ multiplex PCR, and TCRdb kept only the in-frame ones, dropping some. The table lists millions of clones, about 95% of them singletons. Sequencing input: naive CD4+ T cells sorted from blood. The subset: CD45RA+ positively selected. The receptor source for this set is a man aged 18 to 30 in good health.

The chain uses TRBV18 and TRBJ2-4; 10 bases align to TRBD1. CDR1 and CDR2 (germline): KGHSH, LQKENI. The V gene end was trimmed by 0 bases and the J gene end by 2 bases; junction bases not matched to a gene: 7. The CDR3 is 18 amino acids. The CDR3 coding sequence is TGTGCCAGCTCACCACCCGGACAGGGGGACCTAACCAAAAACATTCAGTACTTC. Translation: CASSPPGQGDLTKNIQYF. Drawing the rest from reference TRBV18 and TRBJ2-4, the complete variable domain is NAGVMQNPRHLVRRRGQEARLRCSPMKGHSHVYWYRQLPEEGLKFMVYLQKENIIDESGMPKERFSAEFPKEGPSILRIQQVVRGDSAAYFCASSPPGQGDLTKNIQYFGAGTRLSVL.

This clone was seen a single time. This sequence joins TRBV30 and TRBJ2-7; no clear D gene. V was pared by 5 bases and J by 4 bases, with 15 bases between. The CDR3 is made up of 13 amino acids. Germline CDR1 is GTSNPN and CDR2 is SVGIG (reference sequence). The CDR3 loop reads CAWLPPVGYEQYF. The CDR3 region has the DNA TGTGCCTGGCTCCCGCCGGTCGGATACGAGCAGTACTTC.

The V call is TRBV28, the J call TRBJ2-3; 14 bases line up with TRBD2. This CDR3 contains 16 residues. Germline CDR1 reads MDHEN; CDR2 reads SYDVKM. Unmatched junction bases numbered 8, after V lost 7 bases and J lost 5 bases. Here the CDR3 DNA reads TGTGCCAGCAATCCTAGACTAGCGGGGGGGGTAGATACGCAGTATTTT. Its translation is CASNPRLAGGVDTQYF.

Only one count was recorded for this clone. V and J are TRBV7-6 and TRBJ2-7, with 13 bases lining up with TRBD2. Per the germline V gene, CDR1 is SGHVS and CDR2 is FNYEAQ. J was trimmed by 2 bases and V by 5 bases; bases with no gene match: 9. This CDR3 spans 17 amino acids. CDR3 loop: CASSPLGTSGVPYEQYF. As DNA, the CDR3 is TGTGCCAGCAGCCCCCTTGGGACTAGCGGGGTCCCCTACGAGCAGTACTTC.

The chain joins TRBV6-1 to TRBJ2-7; a possible D gene is TRBD2 (6 bases). This CDR3 has 15 residues. The V end lost 8 bases, the J end lost 0 bases, and 17 bases lay between the germline ends. Germline V CDR1 and CDR2: MNHNS, SASEGT. In nucleotides, the CDR3 is TGTGCCAGCGTGGAGATGGGAGGCCTCTCCTACGAGCAGTACTTC. Translated: CASVEMGGLSYEQYF.

Regarding this clone: Different DNA sequences within this sample yield the same CDR3. The chain is built from TRBV7-9 and TRBJ1-5; no clear D gene. V was pared by 2 bases and J by 0 bases, with 5 bases between. Germline CDR1 is SEHNR and CDR2 is FQNEAQ (reference sequence). The CDR3 has 14 residues. CDR3 sequence (DNA): TGTGCCAGCAGCTTATCGAATAGCAATCAGCCCCAGCATTTT. Its protein product is CASSLSNSNQPQHF.

The chain links TRBV30 to TRBJ2-7, with D tentatively TRBD1 or TRBD2 (5 bases each). Germline V CDR1 and CDR2: GTSNPN, SVGIG (reference sequence). The CDR3 loop spans 16 amino acids. The ends were cut back, 0 bases at V and 0 bases at J, with 15 bases in the middle. The CDR3 loop reads CAWSVRGIGDSYEQYF. As DNA, the CDR3 is TGTGCCTGGAGTGTACGGGGAATAGGGGACTCCTACGAGCAGTACTTC.

In the case of this clone: This same CDR3 is encoded by further DNA sequences in the sample. The chain uses TRBV30 and TRBJ1-5; tentatively, D is TRBD1 (5 bases). V was clipped by 2 bases and J by 6 bases, with 11 bases between them. Germline V CDR1 and CDR2: GTSNPN, SVGIG (reference sequence). The CDR3 sequence is 13 residues long. The CDR3 is CAWSRQGGQPQHF. CDR3 in DNA: TGTGCCTGGAGTCGTCAGGGCGGTCAGCCCCAGCATTTT.

The DNA of the CDR3 is TGTGCCAGCAGCTTAAATGTTAGCGAGGGCTACGAGCAGTACTTC. As protein: CASSLNVSEGYEQYF. The chain couples TRBV11-3 to TRBJ2-7; tentatively, D is TRBD2 (5 bases). The V gene's germline CDR1 is SGHNT and CDR2 YENEEA. The V end was cut by 2 bases, the J end by 3 bases, with 14 bases between. The CDR3 totals 15 residues.

Regarding this clone: The sample has other DNA sequences that encode this CDR3 too. V is TRBV28 and J is TRBJ1-2; perhaps TRBD1 as D (5 bases). The germline gives CDR1 MDHEN, CDR2 SYDVKM. Trimming stripped 6 bases from V and 5 bases from J, with 13 bases between. The CDR3 has 13 amino acids. For the CDR3, the DNA is TGTGCCAGCAGAAGCGGGACGGAATATGGCTACACCTTC. This encodes CASRSGTEYGYTF.

In regard to this clone: Other DNA sequences of this sample code for an identical CDR3. This rearrangement joins TRBV2 to TRBJ1-1, with 7 bases matching TRBD1. Germline CDR1 reads SNHLY; CDR2 reads FYNNEI. The CDR3 contains 14 residues. With 4 bases clipped from V and 1 base from J, the junction kept 3 bases outside the gene matches. The CDR3 reads CASSGGQENTEAFF. The CDR3 region has the DNA TGTGCCAGCAGTGGAGGACAGGAGAACACTGAAGCTTTCTTT.

The chain links TRBV9 to TRBJ1-3; 8 bases align to TRBD1. Germline CDR1 and CDR2: SGDLS and YYNGEE. J lost 4 bases, V lost 3 bases, and 9 bases had no gene match. CDR3 size: 16 residues. The CDR3 reads CASSGIQGARGNTIYF. CDR3 bases: TGTGCCAGCAGCGGGATTCAGGGGGCGCGGGGAAACACCATATATTTT.

The chain couples TRBV6-6 to TRBJ2-7, with D perhaps TRBD1 (6 bases). CDR3 size: 15 residues. CDR1 is MNHNY and CDR2 is SVGAGI in the germline V gene (reference sequence). V dropped 1 base and J dropped 1 base, with 11 bases sitting between them. The CDR3 is CASSYYYGQSYEQYF. The CDR3 DNA is TGTGCCAGCAGTTACTATTATGGACAGTCCTACGAGCAGTACTTC.

The rearrangement uses TRBV5-1 and TRBJ1-1; 7 nucleotides match TRBD1. CDR3 length equals 15 residues. Germline CDR1 is SGHRS and CDR2 is YFSETQ. The V and J ends lost 5 bases and 1 base, in that order; junction bases with no gene match: 8. CDR3 sequence reads: CASRPRTGENTEAFF. Here the CDR3 DNA reads TGCGCCAGCAGACCCAGGACAGGAGAGAACACTGAAGCTTTCTTT.

The chain links TRBV7-8 to TRBJ2-3, with 8 bases matching TRBD2. Trimming at V came to 2 bases and at J to 2 bases, leaving 9 bases not matched to a gene. This CDR3 has 17 amino acids. Germline V gene data show CDR1 as SGHVS and CDR2 as FQNEAQ. The CDR3 DNA follows: TGTGCCAGCAGCTTACGCACTAGCGGTATTTCCACAGATACGCAGTATTTT. It specifies CASSLRTSGISTDTQYF.

The rearrangement uses TRBV6-6 and TRBJ2-5; no reliable D call. CDR1 is MNHNY, CDR2 SVGAGI, per germline (reference sequence). The CDR3 runs 15 residues. V was trimmed by 6 bases and J by 5 bases, leaving 19 bases between them. The CDR3 loop reads CASRGFLLGSETQYF. The DNA of the CDR3 is TGTGCCAGCAGGGGATTTTTGTTGGGGTCGGAGACCCAGTACTTC.

This clone appeared once. The chain employs TRBV2 and TRBJ1-4; no clear D gene. Germline V gene data show CDR1 as SNHLY and CDR2 as FYNNEI. The CDR3 consists of 13 residues. The ends were cut back, 4 bases at V and 8 bases at J, with 11 bases in the middle. The CDR3, as DNA: TGTGCCAGCAGTGTGTCCCCAAAGGAAAAACTGTTTTTT. Protein sequence: CASSVSPKEKLFF.